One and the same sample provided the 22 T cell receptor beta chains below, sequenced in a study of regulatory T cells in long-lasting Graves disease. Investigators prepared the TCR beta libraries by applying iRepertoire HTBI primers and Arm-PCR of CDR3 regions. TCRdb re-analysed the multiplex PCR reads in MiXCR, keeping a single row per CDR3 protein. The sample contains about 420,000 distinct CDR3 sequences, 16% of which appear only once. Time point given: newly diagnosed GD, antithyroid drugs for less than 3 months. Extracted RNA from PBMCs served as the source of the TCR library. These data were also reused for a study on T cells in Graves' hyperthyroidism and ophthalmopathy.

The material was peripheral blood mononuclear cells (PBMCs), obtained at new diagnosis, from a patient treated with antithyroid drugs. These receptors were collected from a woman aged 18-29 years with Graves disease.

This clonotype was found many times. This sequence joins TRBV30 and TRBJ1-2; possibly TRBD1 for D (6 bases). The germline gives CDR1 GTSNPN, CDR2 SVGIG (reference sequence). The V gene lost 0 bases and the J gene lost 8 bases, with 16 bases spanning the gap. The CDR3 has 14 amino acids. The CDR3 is CAWSVLGQGIGYTF. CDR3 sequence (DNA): TGTGCCTGGAGTGTATTAGGGCAGGGGATCGGCTACACCTTC.

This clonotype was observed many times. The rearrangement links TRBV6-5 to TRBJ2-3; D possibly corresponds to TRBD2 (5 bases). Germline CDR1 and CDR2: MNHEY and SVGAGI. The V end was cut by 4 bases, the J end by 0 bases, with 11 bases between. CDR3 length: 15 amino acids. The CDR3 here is CASSSSKASTDTQYF. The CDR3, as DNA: TGTGCCAGCAGTTCTAGCAAGGCTAGCACAGATACGCAGTATTTT.

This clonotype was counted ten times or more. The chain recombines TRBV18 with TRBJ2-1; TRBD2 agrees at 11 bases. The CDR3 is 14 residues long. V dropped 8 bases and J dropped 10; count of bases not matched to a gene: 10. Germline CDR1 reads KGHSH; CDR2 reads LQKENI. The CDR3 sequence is CASRSGRAAGEQFF. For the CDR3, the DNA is TGTGCCAGCCGTAGCGGGAGGGCGGCAGGGGAGCAGTTCTTC. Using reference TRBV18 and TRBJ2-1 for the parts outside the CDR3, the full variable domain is NAGVMQNPRHLVRRRGQEARLRCSPMKGHSHVYWYRQLPEEGLKFMVYLQKENIIDESGMPKERFSAEFPKEGPSILRIQQVVRGDSAAYFCASRSGRAAGEQFFGPGTRLTVL.

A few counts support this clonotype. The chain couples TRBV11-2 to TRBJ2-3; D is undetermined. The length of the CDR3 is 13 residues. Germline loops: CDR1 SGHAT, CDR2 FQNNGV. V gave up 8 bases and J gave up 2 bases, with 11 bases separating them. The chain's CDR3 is CASRKPNTDTQYF. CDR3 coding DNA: TGTGCCAGCCGAAAACCAAACACAGATACGCAGTATTTT.

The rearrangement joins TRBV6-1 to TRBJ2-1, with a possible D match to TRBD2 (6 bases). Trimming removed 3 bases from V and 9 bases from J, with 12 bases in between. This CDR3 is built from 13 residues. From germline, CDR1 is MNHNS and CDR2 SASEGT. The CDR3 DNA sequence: TGTGCCAGCAGTGAGGGGGGTGGCACTGAGCAGTTCTTC. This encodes CASSEGGGTEQFF.

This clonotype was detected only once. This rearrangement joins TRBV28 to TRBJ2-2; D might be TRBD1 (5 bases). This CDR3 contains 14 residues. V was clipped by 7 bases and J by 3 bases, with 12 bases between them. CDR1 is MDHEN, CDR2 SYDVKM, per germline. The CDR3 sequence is CASNTDSYTGELFF. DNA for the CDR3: TGTGCCAGCAATACAGACAGTTACACCGGGGAGCTGTTTTTT.

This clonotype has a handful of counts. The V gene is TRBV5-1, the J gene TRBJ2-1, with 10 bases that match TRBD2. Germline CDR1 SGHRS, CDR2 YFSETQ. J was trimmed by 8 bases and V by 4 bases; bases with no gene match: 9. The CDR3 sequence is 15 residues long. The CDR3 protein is CASSPLAGVNYEQFF. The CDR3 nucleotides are TGCGCCAGCAGCCCGCTAGCGGGAGTCAACTATGAGCAGTTCTTC.

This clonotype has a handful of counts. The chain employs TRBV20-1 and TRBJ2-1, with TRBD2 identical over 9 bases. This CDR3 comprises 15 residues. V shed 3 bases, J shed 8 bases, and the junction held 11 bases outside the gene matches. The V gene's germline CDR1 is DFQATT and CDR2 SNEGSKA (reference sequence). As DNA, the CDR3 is TGCAGTGCTAGTCGGGTTAGCGGGGGAATTTATGAGCAGTTCTTC. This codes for CSASRVSGGIYEQFF.

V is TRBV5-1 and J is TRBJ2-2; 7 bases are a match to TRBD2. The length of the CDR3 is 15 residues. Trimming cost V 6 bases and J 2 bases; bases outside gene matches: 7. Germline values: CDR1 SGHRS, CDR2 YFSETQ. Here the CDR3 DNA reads TGCGCCAGCAAGGATCGGGGGGATAACACCGGGGAGCTGTTTTTT. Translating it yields CASKDRGDNTGELFF.

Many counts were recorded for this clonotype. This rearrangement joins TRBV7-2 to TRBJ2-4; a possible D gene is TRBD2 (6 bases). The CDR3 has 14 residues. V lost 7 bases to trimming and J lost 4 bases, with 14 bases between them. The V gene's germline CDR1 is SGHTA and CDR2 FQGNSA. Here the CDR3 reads CASTGLQGKNIQYF. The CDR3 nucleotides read TGTGCCAGCACGGGACTTCAGGGAAAAAACATTCAGTACTTC.

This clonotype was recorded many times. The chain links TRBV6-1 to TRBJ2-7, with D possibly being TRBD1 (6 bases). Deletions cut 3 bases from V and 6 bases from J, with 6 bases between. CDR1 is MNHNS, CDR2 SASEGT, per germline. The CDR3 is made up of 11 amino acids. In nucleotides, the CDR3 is TGTGCCAGCAGTGACAGGGGCGAGCAGTACTTC. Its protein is CASSDRGEQYF.

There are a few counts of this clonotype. The CDR3 protein is CSAISGLAGEAAGELFF. In DNA form, the CDR3 reads TGCAGTGCCATAAGTGGGCTAGCGGGAGAAGCGGCCGGGGAGCTGTTTTTT. The chain recombines TRBV20-1 with TRBJ2-2, with 10 bases matching TRBD2. There are 17 residues in the CDR3. From germline, CDR1 is DFQATT and CDR2 SNEGSKA (reference sequence). V dropped 6 bases and J dropped 6; count of bases not matched to a gene: 16.

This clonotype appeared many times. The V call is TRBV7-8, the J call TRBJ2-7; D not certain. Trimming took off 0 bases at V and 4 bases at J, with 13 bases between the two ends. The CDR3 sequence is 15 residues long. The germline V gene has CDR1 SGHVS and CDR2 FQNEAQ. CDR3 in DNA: TGTGCCAGCAGCTTAGCTTTCCCGGATAGTTACGAGCAGTACTTC. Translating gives CASSLAFPDSYEQYF. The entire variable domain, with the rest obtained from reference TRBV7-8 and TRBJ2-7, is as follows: GAGVSQSPRYKVAKRGQDVALRCDPISGHVSLFWYQQALGQGPEFLTYFQNEAQLDKSGLPSDRFFAERPEGSVSTLKIQRTQQEDSAVYLCASSLAFPDSYEQYFGPGTRLTVT.

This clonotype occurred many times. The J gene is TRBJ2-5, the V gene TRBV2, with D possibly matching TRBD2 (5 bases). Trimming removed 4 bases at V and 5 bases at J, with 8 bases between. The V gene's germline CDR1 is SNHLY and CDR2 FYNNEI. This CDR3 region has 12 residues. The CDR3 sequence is CASSGRGETQYF. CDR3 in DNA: TGTGCCAGCAGTGGGAGAGGGGAGACCCAGTACTTC.

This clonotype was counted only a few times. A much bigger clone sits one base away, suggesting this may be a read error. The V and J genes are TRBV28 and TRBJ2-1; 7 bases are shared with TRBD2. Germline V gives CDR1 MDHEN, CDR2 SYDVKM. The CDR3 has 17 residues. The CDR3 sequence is CASSPLSAGDSCNEQFF. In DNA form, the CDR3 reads TGTGCCAGCAGTCCCCTCTCGGCGGGAGACTCCTGCAATGAGCAGTTCTTC. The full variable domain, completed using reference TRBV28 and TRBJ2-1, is DVKVTQSSRYLVKRTGEKVFLECVQDMDHENMFWYRQDPGLGLRLIYFSYDVKMKEKGDIPEGYSVSREKKERFSLILESASTNQTSMYLCASSPLSAGDSCNEQFFGPGTRLTVL.

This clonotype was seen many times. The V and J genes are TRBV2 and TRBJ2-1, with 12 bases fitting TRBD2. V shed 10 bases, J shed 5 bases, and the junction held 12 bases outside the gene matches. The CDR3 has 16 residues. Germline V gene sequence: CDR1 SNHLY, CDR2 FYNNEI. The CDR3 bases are TGTGCCACCTTGGGAGTTCTAGCGGGAGGGGACAATGAGCAGTTCTTC. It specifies CATLGVLAGGDNEQFF.

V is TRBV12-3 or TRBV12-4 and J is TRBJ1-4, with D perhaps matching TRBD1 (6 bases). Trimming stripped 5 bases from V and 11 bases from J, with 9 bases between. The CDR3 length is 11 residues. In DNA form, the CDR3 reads TGTGCCAGCAGTCAGAGGGGGAAACTGTTTTTT. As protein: CASSQRGKLFF.

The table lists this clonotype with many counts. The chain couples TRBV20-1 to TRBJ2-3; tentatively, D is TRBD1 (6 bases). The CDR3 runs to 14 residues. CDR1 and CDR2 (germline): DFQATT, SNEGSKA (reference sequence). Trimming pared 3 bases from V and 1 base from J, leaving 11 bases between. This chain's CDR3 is CSASQGSGTDTQYF. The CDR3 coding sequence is TGCAGTGCTAGTCAGGGGTCTGGCACAGATACGCAGTATTTT.

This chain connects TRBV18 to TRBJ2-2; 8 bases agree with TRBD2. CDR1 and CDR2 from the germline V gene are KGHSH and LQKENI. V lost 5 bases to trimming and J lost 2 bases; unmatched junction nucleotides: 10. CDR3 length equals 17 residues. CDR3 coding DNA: TGTGCCAGCTCAACCACCGGGACTAGGCCTAACACCGGGGAGCTGTTTTTT. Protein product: CASSTTGTRPNTGELFF.

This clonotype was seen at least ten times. The CDR3 DNA reads TGCAGTGCTTACCTAGGGATCCTAGGGCCCTACGAGCAGTACTTC. Amino acid sequence: CSAYLGILGPYEQYF. This sequence joins TRBV20-1 and TRBJ2-7; D ambiguous. This CDR3 is built from 15 residues. Trimming pared 5 bases from V and 2 bases from J, leaving 19 bases between. From germline, CDR1 is DFQATT and CDR2 SNEGSKA (reference sequence).

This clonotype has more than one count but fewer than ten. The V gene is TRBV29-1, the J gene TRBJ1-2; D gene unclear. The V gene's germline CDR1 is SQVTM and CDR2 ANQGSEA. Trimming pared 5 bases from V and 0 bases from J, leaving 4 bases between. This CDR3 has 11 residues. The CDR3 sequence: CSVTSNYGYTF. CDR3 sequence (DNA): TGCAGCGTTACCTCTAACTATGGCTACACCTTC.

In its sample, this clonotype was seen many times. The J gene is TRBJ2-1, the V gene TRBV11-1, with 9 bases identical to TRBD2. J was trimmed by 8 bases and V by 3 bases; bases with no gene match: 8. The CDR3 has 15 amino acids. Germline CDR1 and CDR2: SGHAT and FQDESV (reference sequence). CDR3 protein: CASSFLSGLADEQFF. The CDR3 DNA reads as TGTGCCAGCAGCTTCCTCTCGGGACTAGCCGATGAGCAGTTCTTC.